The present TCR beta chain was sequenced within a study of regulatory T cells in long-lasting Graves disease. Whole-study context: Antithyroid drug intake by newly diagnosed Graves' patients had lasted under 3 months. Study outcomes and limitations: It was peripheral blood alone, not thyroid tissue, that was studied. Persistent disease was characterized by preferential usage of TRBV28, TRBJ1-2 and TRBJ2-5.

V shed 4 bases and J shed 2 bases, with 13 bases lying between them. Germline V CDR1 and CDR2: MNHEY, SMNVEV (reference sequence). The CDR3 spans 15 residues. Time point described: newly diagnosed GD, antithyroid drugs for less than 3 months. Construction of the TCR library relied on RNA isolated from PBMCs. Through Arm-PCR of CDR3 regions and iRepertoire HTBI primers, TCR beta libraries were built. TCRdb fed the multiplex PCR reads into MiXCR, producing one record per CDR3 protein. This sample yields around 500,000 distinct CDR3 sequences, of which roughly 13% are seen a single time; roughly a tenth belongs to the top ten. In its sample, this clonotype was seen a few times. Its antigen is still unknown. These data were also filed under a second study, of T cells in Graves' hyperthyroidism and ophthalmopathy. Turning to that study: When the TCR CDR3 underwent first-round RT-PCR, the HTBI primer set was used.

Here the sequenced sample was peripheral blood mononuclear cells (PBMCs), taken at new diagnosis, from a patient treated with antithyroid drugs. The receptor was derived from a man aged 25 to 45 with Graves disease. The genes are TRBV27 and TRBJ2-3; no reliable D call. Here the CDR3 DNA reads TGTGCCAGCAGTTCAGGTCCTACCACCACAGATACGCAGTATTTT. Protein product: CASSSGPTTTDTQYF.